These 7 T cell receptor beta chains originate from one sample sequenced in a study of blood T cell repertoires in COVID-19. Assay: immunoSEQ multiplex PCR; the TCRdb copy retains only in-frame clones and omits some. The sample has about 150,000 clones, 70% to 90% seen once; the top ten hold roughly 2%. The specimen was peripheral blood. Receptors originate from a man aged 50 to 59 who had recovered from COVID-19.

The CDR3 here is CASSSSTGGLNEQYF. The CDR3 bases are TGTGCCAGCAGTTCGTCGACAGGGGGCTTAAACGAGCAGTACTTC. This chain uses TRBV27 with TRBJ2-7; 10 bases match TRBD1. Germline-derived CDR1 and CDR2 are MNHEY and SMNVEV (reference sequence). The CDR3 consists of 15 residues. Trimming cost V 4 bases and J 5 bases; bases outside gene matches: 8.

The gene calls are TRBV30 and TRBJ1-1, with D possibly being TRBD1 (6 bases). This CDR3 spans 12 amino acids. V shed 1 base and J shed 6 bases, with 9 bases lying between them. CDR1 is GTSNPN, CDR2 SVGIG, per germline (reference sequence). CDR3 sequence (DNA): TGTGCCTGGAGTGAGGACAGCGCTGAAGCTTTCTTT. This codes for CAWSEDSAEAFF.

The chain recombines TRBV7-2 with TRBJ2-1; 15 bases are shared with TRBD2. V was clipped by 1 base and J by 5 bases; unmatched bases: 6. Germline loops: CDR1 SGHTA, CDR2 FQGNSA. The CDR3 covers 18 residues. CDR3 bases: TGTGCCAGCAGCTTAGGGACTAGCGGGAGGGCCAGGAACAATGAGCAGTTCTTC. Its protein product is CASSLGTSGRARNNEQFF.

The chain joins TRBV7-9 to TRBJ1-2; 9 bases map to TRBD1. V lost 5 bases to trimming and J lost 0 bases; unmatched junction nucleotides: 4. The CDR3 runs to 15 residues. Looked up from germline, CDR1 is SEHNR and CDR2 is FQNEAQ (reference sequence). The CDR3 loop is CASSRTGVSNYGYTF. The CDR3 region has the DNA TGTGCCAGCAGCCGGACAGGGGTTTCTAACTATGGCTACACCTTC. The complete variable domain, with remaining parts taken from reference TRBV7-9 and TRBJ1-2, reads DTGVSQNPRHKITKRGQNVTFRCDPISEHNRLYWYRQTLGQGPEFLTYFQNEAQLEKSRLLSDRFSAERPKGSFSTLEIQRTEQGDSAMYLCASSRTGVSNYGYTFGSGTRLTVV.

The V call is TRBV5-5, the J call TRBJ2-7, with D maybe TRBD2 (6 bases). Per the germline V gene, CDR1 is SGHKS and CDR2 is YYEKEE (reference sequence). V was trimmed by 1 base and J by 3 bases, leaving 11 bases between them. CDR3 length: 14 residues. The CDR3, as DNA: TGTGCCAGCAGCTTGTTCGGGGGAGACTACGAGCAGTACTTC. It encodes CASSLFGGDYEQYF. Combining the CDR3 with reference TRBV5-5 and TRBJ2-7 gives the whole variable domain DAGVTQSPTHLIKTRGQQVTLRCSPISGHKSVSWYQQVLGQGPQFIFQYYEKEERGRGNFPDRFSARQFPNYSSELNVNALLLGDSALYLCASSLFGGDYEQYFGPGTRLTVT.

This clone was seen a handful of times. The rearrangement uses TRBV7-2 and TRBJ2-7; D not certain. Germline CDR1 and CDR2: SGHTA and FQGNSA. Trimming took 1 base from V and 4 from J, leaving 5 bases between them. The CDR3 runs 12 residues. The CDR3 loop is CASSLVEYEQYF. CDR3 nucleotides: TGTGCCAGCAGCTTAGTAGAATACGAGCAGTACTTC.

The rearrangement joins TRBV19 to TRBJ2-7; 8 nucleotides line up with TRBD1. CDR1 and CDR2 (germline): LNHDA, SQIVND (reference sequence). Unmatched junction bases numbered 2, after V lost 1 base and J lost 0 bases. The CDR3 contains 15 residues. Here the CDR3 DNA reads TGTGCCAGTAGTATAGTGACAGGGGCCTCCTACGAGCAGTACTTC. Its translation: CASSIVTGASYEQYF.